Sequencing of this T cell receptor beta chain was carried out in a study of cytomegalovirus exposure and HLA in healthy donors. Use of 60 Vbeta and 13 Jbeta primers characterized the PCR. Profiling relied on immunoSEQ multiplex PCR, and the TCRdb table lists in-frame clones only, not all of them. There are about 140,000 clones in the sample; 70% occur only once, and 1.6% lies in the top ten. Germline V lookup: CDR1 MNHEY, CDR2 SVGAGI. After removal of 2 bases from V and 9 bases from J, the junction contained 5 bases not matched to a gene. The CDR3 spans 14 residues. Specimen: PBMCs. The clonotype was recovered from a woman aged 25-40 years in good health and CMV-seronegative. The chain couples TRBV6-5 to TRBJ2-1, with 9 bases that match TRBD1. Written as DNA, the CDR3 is TGTGCCAGCAGTTACGGGACAGGGCCTAGTGAGCAGTTCTTC. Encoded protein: CASSYGTGPSEQFF.